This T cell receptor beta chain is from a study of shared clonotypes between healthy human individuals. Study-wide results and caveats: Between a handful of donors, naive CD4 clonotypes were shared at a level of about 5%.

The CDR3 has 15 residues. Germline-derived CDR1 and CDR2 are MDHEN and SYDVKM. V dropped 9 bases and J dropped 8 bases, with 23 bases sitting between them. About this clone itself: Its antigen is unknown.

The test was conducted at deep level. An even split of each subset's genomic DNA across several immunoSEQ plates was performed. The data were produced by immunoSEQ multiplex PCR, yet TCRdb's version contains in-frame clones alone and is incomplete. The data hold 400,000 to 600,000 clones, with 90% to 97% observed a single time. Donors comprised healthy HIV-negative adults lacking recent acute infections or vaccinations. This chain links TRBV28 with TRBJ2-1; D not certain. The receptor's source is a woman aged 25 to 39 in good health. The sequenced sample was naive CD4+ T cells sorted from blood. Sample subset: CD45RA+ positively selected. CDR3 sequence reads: CASLSSQYRTDEQFF. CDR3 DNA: TGTGCCAGTTTAAGTTCCCAGTACCGGACGGATGAGCAGTTCTTC.